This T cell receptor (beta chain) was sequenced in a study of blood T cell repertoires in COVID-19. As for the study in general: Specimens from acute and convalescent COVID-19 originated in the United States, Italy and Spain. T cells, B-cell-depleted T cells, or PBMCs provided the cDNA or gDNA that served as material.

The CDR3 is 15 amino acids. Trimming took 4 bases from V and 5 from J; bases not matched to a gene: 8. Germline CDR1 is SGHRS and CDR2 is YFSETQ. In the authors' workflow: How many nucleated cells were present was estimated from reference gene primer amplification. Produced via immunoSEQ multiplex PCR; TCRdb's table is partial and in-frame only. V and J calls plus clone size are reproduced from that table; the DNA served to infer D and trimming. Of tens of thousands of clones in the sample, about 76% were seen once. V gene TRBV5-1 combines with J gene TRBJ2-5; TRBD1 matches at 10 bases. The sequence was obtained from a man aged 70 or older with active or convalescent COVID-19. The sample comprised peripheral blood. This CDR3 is CASSAVTGGGETQYF. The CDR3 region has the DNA TGCGCCAGCAGCGCGGTGACAGGGGGCGGGGAGACCCAGTACTTC.